A single count supports the clone carrying this TCR beta chain. Its antigen is not identified. This entry comes from a study of cytotoxic CD8 clonotypes in ibrutinib-treated CLL. Study-wide background: Samples yielded averages of hundreds of thousands of productive templates and around 99,000 productive rearrangements. Study-wide results and limits: Lymph node repertoires were not studied, and sampling times were unmatched. Public clonotypes were seen rarely and were contracted or stable on treatment.

Sequencing was performed with immunoSEQ multiplex PCR; in TCRdb, only in-frame clones are kept and a portion is missing. The sample shows about 200,000 clones, roughly three quarters of them seen only once. CDR1 and CDR2 (germline): SQVTM, ANQGSEA. This CDR3 region has 13 residues. Trimming shortened V by 7 bases and J by 5 bases, and 17 bases separated the two germline ends. This TCR was sampled from a human donor with chronic lymphocytic leukemia. The rearrangement joins TRBV29-1 to TRBJ2-5; perhaps TRBD2 as D (5 bases). The sequencing here drew on PBMCs, taken after 12 months of ibrutinib treatment. The CDR3 DNA is TGCAGCGGACGCGGGTGGCAGAGGGAGACCCAGTACTTC. It translates to CSGRGWQRETQYF.